Listed below are T cell receptor beta chains from one sample, sequenced in a study of human T cells and chemical hapten exposure. TCRdb re-derived calls from the RACE reads in MiXCR, one entry per CDR3 protein. The sample contains a few hundred thousand distinct CDR3 sequences, around 5.5% of which appear only once. The material sequenced was whole blood, taken in connection with sensitization to the hapten diphenylcyclopropenone (DPC). The source of these receptors is a young woman with alopecia areata. Some clones in this sample may be carry-over from other donors' samples. Each CDR3 is given with its conserved first and last residue. Fields, in order: V gene, clone size, D gene, J gene, CDR3 protein, CDR3 DNA. D genes are given only for firm matches. Some rows have no size entry. The others give once, few or many, or a class for an expanded clone.

TRBV29-1	NA	NA	TRBJ2-3	CSVDLLAGSTDTQYF	TGCAGCGTTGATCTCCTCGCGGGAAGCACAGATACGCAGTATTTT
TRBV12-3/TRBV12-4	few	NA	TRBJ2-3	CASSPMGLRLDTQYF	TGTGCCAGCAGTCCGATGGGCCTCCGCTTGGATACGCAGTATTTT
TRBV4-3	NA	TRBD1	TRBJ2-1	CASSLTGGYEQFF	TGCGCCAGCAGCCTAACAGGGGGCTATGAGCAGTTCTTC
TRBV20-1	many	NA	TRBJ1-1	CSARDLSGDTEAFF	TGCAGTGCTAGAGATCTGTCAGGGGACACTGAAGCTTTCTTT
TRBV6-1	NA	NA	TRBJ1-1	CASSAGDTWSTEAFF	TGTGCCAGCAGTGCCGGGGACACGTGGAGCACTGAAGCTTTCTTT
TRBV13	many	NA	TRBJ2-7	CASSSVQGEQYF	TGTGCCAGCAGCTCAGTACAGGGCGAGCAGTACTTC
TRBV29-1	many	TRBD1	TRBJ2-7	CSATGVTPLHYEQYF	TGCAGCGCGACAGGGGTCACGCCATTACACTACGAGCAGTACTTC
TRBV7-2	many	NA	TRBJ2-1	CASSLAGRTNNEQFF	TGTGCCAGCAGCTTAGCGGGGCGGACCAACAATGAGCAGTTCTTC
TRBV6-6	many	TRBD2	TRBJ2-7	CASSRRTSGEGEQYF	TGTGCCAGCAGTCGCCGGACTAGCGGGGAGGGCGAGCAGTACTTC
TRBV7-2	many	NA	TRBJ2-3	CASSLGPGVDTQYF	TGTGCCAGCAGCTTGGGGCCAGGGGTTGATACGCAGTATTTT
TRBV25-1	few	TRBD2	TRBJ2-2	CASSDPLAGGPDTGELFF	TGTGCCAGCAGTGACCCACTAGCGGGGGGGCCTGACACCGGGGAGCTGTTTTTT